Below, 26 T cell receptor beta chains from the same sample are listed, as sequenced in a study of T cell responses to AZD1222 COVID-19 vaccine. Assay: immunoSEQ multiplex PCR; the TCRdb copy retains only in-frame clones and omits some. The data contain over 100,000 clones, just under 95% of them seen just once; the ten biggest clones take up approximately 7%. The sequencing used peripheral blood, collected on day 0 of AZD1222 vaccination. These receptors originate from an adult in good health.

The chain carries TRBV18 and TRBJ1-2; weak D call: TRBD1 (5 bases). The CDR3 is 16 residues long. Trimming left V 5 bases short and J 5 bases short, with 21 bases between. Germline-derived CDR1 and CDR2 are KGHSH and LQKENI. Here the CDR3 reads CASSSQGTGQGYGYTF. CDR3 nucleotides: TGTGCCAGCTCATCACAAGGGACGGGTCAAGGATATGGCTACACCTTC.

J is TRBJ2-2 and V is TRBV2; perhaps TRBD1 as D (6 bases). V was cut by 7 bases and J by 4 bases, with 13 bases left in between. Germline V gives CDR1 SNHLY, CDR2 FYNNEI. The CDR3 consists of 14 residues. The CDR3 region has the DNA TGTGCCAGCAAAACAGGGATGAGCACCGGGGAGCTGTTTTTT. Translating gives CASKTGMSTGELFF. Together with reference TRBV2 and TRBJ2-2, the CDR3 gives the full variable domain: EPEVTQTPSHQVTQMGQEVILRCVPISNHLYFYWYRQILGQKVEFLVSFYNNEISEKSEIFDDQFSVERPDGSNFTLKIRSTKLEDSAMYFCASKTGMSTGELFFGEGSRLTVL.

This clone was detected only once. The V and J genes are TRBV28 and TRBJ1-2, with a weak D call TRBD1 (6 bases). Germline-derived CDR1 and CDR2 are MDHEN and SYDVKM. The CDR3 is 17 amino acids. Trimming removed 6 bases at V and 1 base at J, with 21 bases between. The CDR3: CASSPPGVGGFNYGYTF. CDR3 coding DNA: TGTGCCAGCAGCCCGCCTGGGGTAGGGGGATTTAACTATGGCTACACCTTC.

The chain couples TRBV20-1 to TRBJ1-2, with no clear D. CDR3 size: 11 residues. Per the germline V gene, CDR1 is DFQATT and CDR2 is SNEGSKA (reference sequence). V shed 3 bases and J shed 6 bases, with 8 bases lying between them. This CDR3 is CSASLGNGYTF. In DNA, the CDR3 is TGCAGTGCTAGTCTGGGAAATGGCTACACCTTC.

This clone turned up a few times. The gene calls are TRBV9 and TRBJ1-2; D is possibly TRBD1 (5 bases). The V end lost 2 bases, the J end lost 13 bases, and 12 bases lay between the germline ends. This CDR3 contains 11 residues. Germline V gene data show CDR1 as SGDLS and CDR2 as YYNGEE. The CDR3 is CASSVAGSSTF. In DNA, the CDR3 is TGTGCCAGCAGCGTCGCAGGGTCCTCCACCTTC.

The V gene is TRBV10-1, the J gene TRBJ2-1, with D maybe TRBD1 (5 bases). The germline V gene encodes CDR1 WNHNN and CDR2 SYGVQD (reference sequence). The CDR3 loop spans 13 amino acids. Trimming cost V 2 bases and J 5 bases, with 7 bases left between them. The CDR3 sequence: CASSERTNNEQFF. The CDR3 DNA follows: TGCGCCAGCAGTGAGCGGACAAACAATGAGCAGTTCTTC.

In this sample, this clone turned up once. This chain joins TRBV5-6 and TRBJ1-1, with D uncertain. The germline V and J ends were trimmed by 3 bases and 5 bases, with 11 bases remaining between them. CDR3 size: 13 residues. CDR1 is SGHDT and CDR2 is YYEEEE in the germline V gene. This chain's CDR3 is CASSYNSLTEAFF. CDR3 bases: TGTGCCAGCAGCTACAATAGCCTGACTGAAGCTTTCTTT.

This clone has a single count. This rearrangement joins TRBV4-3 to TRBJ1-3, with D possibly matching TRBD1 (6 bases). Germline assignment: CDR1 LGHNA and CDR2 YSLEER. With 6 bases removed from V and 1 base from J, the gap between germline ends came to 13 bases. The CDR3 has 15 residues. The CDR3 coding sequence is TGCGCCAGCAGATGGGGGGCGGCGTCTGGAAACACCATATATTTT. Protein product: CASRWGAASGNTIYF.

The chain links TRBV9 to TRBJ2-7; TRBD1 is a possible D gene (5 bases). The CDR3 runs to 13 residues. Germline lookup yields CDR1 SGDLS and CDR2 YYNGEE. Trimming stripped 7 bases from V and 2 bases from J, with 13 bases between. DNA for the CDR3: TGTGCCAGCGCGCCTCAGGGCGCCTACGAGCAGTACTTC. It specifies CASAPQGAYEQYF.

The gene calls are TRBV2 and TRBJ2-7, with a tentative D call TRBD1 (7 bases). The CDR3 totals 13 residues. CDR1 SNHLY and CDR2 FYNNEI come from the germline V gene. Trimming took 7 bases from V and 6 from J, leaving 16 bases between them. The CDR3 reads CASTPGGLGEQYF. The CDR3 DNA is TGTGCCAGCACACCAGGGGGGCTCGGCGAGCAGTACTTC. Drawing the rest from reference TRBV2 and TRBJ2-7, the complete variable domain is EPEVTQTPSHQVTQMGQEVILRCVPISNHLYFYWYRQILGQKVEFLVSFYNNEISEKSEIFDDQFSVERPDGSNFTLKIRSTKLEDSAMYFCASTPGGLGEQYFGPGTRLTVT.

This chain connects TRBV4-1 to TRBJ1-5; TRBD1 matches 7 bases. The CDR3 is made up of 16 amino acids. Germline CDR1 MGHRA, CDR2 YSYEKL. V dropped 1 base and J dropped 2; count of bases not matched to a gene: 5. The CDR3 DNA follows: TGCGCCAGCAGCCAAGCAGGGGGGTTGGGCAATCAGCCCCAGCATTTT. It is translated as CASSQAGGLGNQPQHF.

V and J are TRBV5-1 and TRBJ1-2; 7 nucleotides match TRBD1. There are 15 residues in the CDR3. Germline assignment: CDR1 SGHRS and CDR2 YFSETQ. V lost 4 bases, J lost 6 bases, and 12 bases stayed unmatched. CDR3 sequence reads: CASSKGQAGADGYTF. DNA for the CDR3: TGCGCCAGCAGCAAAGGACAGGCTGGCGCCGATGGCTACACCTTC.

The gene calls are TRBV2 and TRBJ2-3; D is unresolved. The CDR3 covers 14 residues. Germline V CDR1 and CDR2: SNHLY, FYNNEI. The V end was cut by 7 bases, the J end by 6 bases, with 17 bases between. The CDR3: CASNSAVVRDTQYF. DNA of the CDR3: TGTGCCAGCAACTCGGCAGTAGTCAGGGATACGCAGTATTTT.

The rearrangement uses TRBV5-4 and TRBJ1-2; 8 bases are a match to TRBD1. V shed 0 bases, J shed 2 bases, and the junction held 0 bases outside the gene matches. The CDR3 length is 14 residues. Germline V gene sequence: CDR1 SGHNT, CDR2 YYREEE (reference sequence). The CDR3 DNA sequence: TGTGCCAGCAGCTTGGGACAGGGGAACTATGGCTACACCTTC. It encodes CASSLGQGNYGYTF.

V is TRBV11-3 and J is TRBJ2-2, with unresolved D. The CDR3 extends over 14 amino acids. Germline CDR1 and CDR2: SGHNT and YENEEA. V lost 1 base to trimming and J lost 7 bases, with 10 bases between them. The CDR3 spells CASSLGYRDGELFF. In DNA, the CDR3 is TGTGCCAGCAGCTTAGGGTATCGCGACGGGGAGCTGTTTTTT.

The chain uses TRBV9 and TRBJ1-1; unclear D gene. This CDR3 has 13 residues. The germline V and J ends were trimmed by 4 bases and 11 bases, with 18 bases remaining between them. Germline V gene sequence: CDR1 SGDLS, CDR2 YYNGEE. The CDR3 sequence is CASSPSLGIGAFF. In DNA, the CDR3 is TGTGCCAGCAGCCCTTCCCTCGGTATTGGGGCTTTCTTT.

This sequence joins TRBV7-9 and TRBJ2-6, with D perhaps TRBD1 (6 bases). V shed 1 base and J shed 2 bases, with 9 bases lying between them. CDR3 length equals 16 residues. Germline loops: CDR1 SEHNR, CDR2 FQNEAQ (reference sequence). The CDR3 bases are TGTGCCAGCAGCTTAGGAGAGGGGGCTGGGGCCAACGTCCTGACTTTC. It encodes CASSLGEGAGANVLTF. The full variable domain, completed using reference TRBV7-9 and TRBJ2-6, is DTGVSQNPRHKITKRGQNVTFRCDPISEHNRLYWYRQTLGQGPEFLTYFQNEAQLEKSRLLSDRFSAERPKGSFSTLEIQRTEQGDSAMYLCASSLGEGAGANVLTFGAGSRLTVL.

The chain combines TRBV4-1 with TRBJ1-2; D is perhaps TRBD1 (5 bases). There are 13 residues in the CDR3. V was trimmed by 8 bases and J by 3 bases, leaving 13 bases between them. The germline CDR1 and CDR2 sequences are MGHRA and YSYEKL. As DNA, the CDR3 is TGCGCCAGCGGAAACGGGGACTACTATGGCTACACCTTC. This translates into CASGNGDYYGYTF.

The rearrangement joins TRBV24-1 to TRBJ2-1, with D possibly being TRBD1 (6 bases). V dropped 1 base and J dropped 5 bases, with 11 bases sitting between them. This CDR3 spans 15 amino acids. From germline, CDR1 is KGHDR and CDR2 SFDVKD. CDR3 protein: CATSDFSDRHNEQFF. The CDR3 bases are TGTGCCACCAGTGATTTCAGCGACAGGCACAATGAGCAGTTCTTC.

This clone is a singleton in its sample. The rearrangement uses TRBV2 and TRBJ2-4, with a tentative D call TRBD2 (6 bases). Trimming removed 11 bases at V and 8 bases at J, with 13 bases between. The germline CDR1 and CDR2 sequences are SNHLY and FYNNEI. CDR3 length equals 11 residues. CDR3 nucleotides: TGTGCCGCCACACAGCGGGACATTCAGTACTTC. Translating gives CAATQRDIQYF. Looking up the rest from reference TRBV2 and TRBJ2-4 gives the full variable domain: EPEVTQTPSHQVTQMGQEVILRCVPISNHLYFYWYRQILGQKVEFLVSFYNNEISEKSEIFDDQFSVERPDGSNFTLKIRSTKLEDSAMYFCAATQRDIQYFGAGTRLSVL.

This clone was found once. The chain links TRBV9 to TRBJ2-3; TRBD1 agrees at 8 bases. J was trimmed by 3 bases and V by 3 bases; bases with no gene match: 3. The germline V gene encodes CDR1 SGDLS and CDR2 YYNGEE. CDR3 length: 14 amino acids. In nucleotides, the CDR3 is TGTGCCAGCAGCGAAACAGGGGGTACAGATACGCAGTATTTT. Translating gives CASSETGGTDTQYF.

The chain recombines TRBV18 with TRBJ1-2; TRBD1 aligns across 7 bases. Germline trimming cut 3 bases from V and 3 bases from J; bases unmatched to any gene: 7. The CDR3 runs 15 residues. Looked up from germline, CDR1 is KGHSH and CDR2 is LQKENI. The CDR3, as DNA: TGTGCCAGCTCACCCGTCCCGGGGACAGACTATGGCTACACCTTC. Translation: CASSPVPGTDYGYTF. Full variable domain (remainder filled in from reference TRBV18 and TRBJ1-2): NAGVMQNPRHLVRRRGQEARLRCSPMKGHSHVYWYRQLPEEGLKFMVYLQKENIIDESGMPKERFSAEFPKEGPSILRIQQVVRGDSAAYFCASSPVPGTDYGYTFGSGTRLTVV.

This chain links TRBV29-1 with TRBJ2-1, with TRBD1 matching 11 bases. The germline CDR1 and CDR2 sequences are SQVTM and ANQGSEA. The J segment lost 6 bases and the V segment lost 4 bases, leaving 5 bases of the junction unmatched. The CDR3 is made up of 14 amino acids. The CDR3 protein is CSVGRGTGGNEQFF. DNA of the CDR3: TGCAGCGTTGGTCGCGGGACAGGGGGCAATGAGCAGTTCTTC.

Details on this clone: A read error may produce the germline difference seen at one junction end. The V call is TRBV20-1, the J call TRBJ2-1; D remains ambiguous. Germline CDR1 and CDR2: DFQATT and SNEGSKA (reference sequence). The CDR3 has 11 residues. In DNA form, the CDR3 reads TGCAGTGCTTCGGAGTACAATGAGCAGCTCTTC. This translates into CSASEYNEQLF.

The chain joins TRBV20-1 to TRBJ2-1, with 8 positions matching TRBD2. V was clipped by 3 bases and J by 0 bases; unmatched bases: 10. Germline V gene lookup returns CDR1 DFQATT and CDR2 SNEGSKA (reference sequence). The CDR3 runs to 17 residues. CDR3 residues: CSASSFLAGSSYNEQFF. The CDR3 DNA reads TGCAGTGCTAGTTCCTTCTTAGCGGGAAGCTCCTACAATGAGCAGTTCTTC.

The rearrangement links TRBV3-1 (or the pseudogene TRBV3-2) to TRBJ2-1; TRBD2 agrees at 7 bases. This CDR3 spans 17 amino acids. Germline V gene sequence: CDR1 LGHDT, CDR2 YNNKEL (reference sequence). The V segment lost 0 bases and the J segment 5 bases; nucleotides outside the gene matches: 10. CDR3 in amino acids: CASSQEETLAAHNEQFF. The CDR3 DNA reads TGTGCCAGCAGCCAAGAAGAAACCCTAGCGGCCCACAATGAGCAGTTCTTC.